This T cell receptor beta chain was identified in a study of CXCR3-negative and CXCR3-positive naive CD8 T cells. TRB cDNA was prepared as libraries by UMI-labeled 5' RACE. Using the 5' RACE reads, TCRdb records one entry per CDR3 protein without DNA. The sample table sets out some 130,000 distinct CDR3 sequences. The CDR3 covers 14 residues. From germline, CDR1 is MGHRA and CDR2 YSYEKL. The TCR sequence derives from a human donor in good health. Some clones in this sample may be carry-over from other donors' samples. Material: naive CXCR3- CD8+ T cells from blood. Subset denoted: CD45RO-CCR7+CD27+CD95- naive CD8+ T cells lacking CXCR3 (TNR3-). The rearrangement uses TRBV4-1 and TRBJ1-1; no DNA is available, so the TRBD1 call from TCRdb remains unchecked. The CDR3 region is CASSQVSGYTEAFF.